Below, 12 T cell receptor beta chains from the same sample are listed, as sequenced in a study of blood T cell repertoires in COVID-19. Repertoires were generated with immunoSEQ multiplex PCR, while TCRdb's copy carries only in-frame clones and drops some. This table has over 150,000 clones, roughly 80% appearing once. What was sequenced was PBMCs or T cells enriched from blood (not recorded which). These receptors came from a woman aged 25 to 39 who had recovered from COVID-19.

CDR3 nucleotide sequence: TGCGCCAGCAGCCCAAATTTGGGACAGGGGGCAGGAGATACGCAGTATTTT. Its translation: CASSPNLGQGAGDTQYF. The gene calls are TRBV5-1 and TRBJ2-3, with 12 bases lining up with TRBD1. V was clipped by 4 bases and J by 5 bases; unmatched bases: 11. The CDR3 sequence is 17 residues long. Germline loops: CDR1 SGHRS, CDR2 YFSETQ.

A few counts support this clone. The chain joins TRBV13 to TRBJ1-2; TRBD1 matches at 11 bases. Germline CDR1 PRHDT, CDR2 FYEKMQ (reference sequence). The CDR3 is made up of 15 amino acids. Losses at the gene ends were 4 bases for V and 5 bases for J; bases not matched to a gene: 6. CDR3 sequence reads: CASSWGDRGTYGYTF. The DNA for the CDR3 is TGTGCCAGCAGCTGGGGGGACAGGGGGACGTATGGCTACACCTTC. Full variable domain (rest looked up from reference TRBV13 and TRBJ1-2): AAGVIQSPRHLIKEKRETATLKCYPIPRHDTVYWYQQGPGQDPQFLISFYEKMQSDKGSIPDRFSAQQFSDYHSELNMSSLELGDSALYFCASSWGDRGTYGYTFGSGTRLTVV.

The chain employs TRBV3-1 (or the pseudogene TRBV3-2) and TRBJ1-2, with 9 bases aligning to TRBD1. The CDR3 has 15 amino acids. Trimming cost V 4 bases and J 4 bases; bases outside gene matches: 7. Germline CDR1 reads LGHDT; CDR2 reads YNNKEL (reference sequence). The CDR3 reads CASSPGQGRGYGYTF. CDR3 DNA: TGTGCCAGCAGCCCGGGACAGGGAAGAGGCTATGGCTACACCTTC.

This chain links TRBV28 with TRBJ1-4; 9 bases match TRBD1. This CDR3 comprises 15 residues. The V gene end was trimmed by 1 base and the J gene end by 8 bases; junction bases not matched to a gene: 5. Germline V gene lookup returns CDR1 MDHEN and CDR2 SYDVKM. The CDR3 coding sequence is TGTGCCAGCAGTTTATCGGGGACAGGGAGCGAAAAACTGTTTTTT. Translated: CASSLSGTGSEKLFF.

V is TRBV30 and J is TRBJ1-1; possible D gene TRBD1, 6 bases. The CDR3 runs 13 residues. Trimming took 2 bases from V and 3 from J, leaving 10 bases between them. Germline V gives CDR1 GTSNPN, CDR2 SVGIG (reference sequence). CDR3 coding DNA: TGTGCCTGGAGTCGGTGGACAGACACTGAAGCTTTCTTT. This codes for CAWSRWTDTEAFF.

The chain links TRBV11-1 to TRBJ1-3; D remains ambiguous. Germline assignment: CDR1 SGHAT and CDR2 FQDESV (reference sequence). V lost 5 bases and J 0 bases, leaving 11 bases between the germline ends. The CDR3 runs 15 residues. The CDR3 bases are TGTGCCAGCAGCATCCGACGGGACTCTGGAAACACCATATATTTT. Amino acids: CASSIRRDSGNTIYF.

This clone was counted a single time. The CDR3 loop reads CASVGQGRTPLHF. As DNA, the CDR3 is TGTGCCAGCGTTGGACAGGGTCGGACACCCCTCCACTTT. The chain recombines TRBV2 with TRBJ1-6; TRBD1 aligns across 8 bases. Germline loops: CDR1 SNHLY, CDR2 FYNNEI. The ends lost 8 bases at V and 11 bases at J; junction bases unmatched: 8. The CDR3 loop spans 13 amino acids.

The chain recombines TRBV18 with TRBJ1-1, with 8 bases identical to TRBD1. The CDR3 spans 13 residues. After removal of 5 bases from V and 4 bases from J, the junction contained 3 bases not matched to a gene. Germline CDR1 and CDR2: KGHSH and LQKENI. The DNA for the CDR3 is TGTGCCAGCTCATCTGGACAGGGCACTGAAGCTTTCTTT. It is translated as CASSSGQGTEAFF. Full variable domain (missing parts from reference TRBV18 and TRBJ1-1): NAGVMQNPRHLVRRRGQEARLRCSPMKGHSHVYWYRQLPEEGLKFMVYLQKENIIDESGMPKERFSAEFPKEGPSILRIQQVVRGDSAAYFCASSSGQGTEAFFGQGTRLTVV.

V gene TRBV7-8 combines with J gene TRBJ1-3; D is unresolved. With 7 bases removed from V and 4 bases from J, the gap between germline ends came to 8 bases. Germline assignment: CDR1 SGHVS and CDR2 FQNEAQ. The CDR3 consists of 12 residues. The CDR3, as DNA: TGTGCCAGCACCCGCGGGGGAAACACCATATATTTT. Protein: CASTRGGNTIYF.

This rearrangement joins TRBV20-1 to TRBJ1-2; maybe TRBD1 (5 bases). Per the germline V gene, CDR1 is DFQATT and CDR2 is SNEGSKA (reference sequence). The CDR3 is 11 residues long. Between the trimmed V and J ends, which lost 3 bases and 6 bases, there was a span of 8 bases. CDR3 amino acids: CSASPRDGYTF. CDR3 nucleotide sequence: TGCAGTGCTAGTCCCAGGGATGGCTACACCTTC.

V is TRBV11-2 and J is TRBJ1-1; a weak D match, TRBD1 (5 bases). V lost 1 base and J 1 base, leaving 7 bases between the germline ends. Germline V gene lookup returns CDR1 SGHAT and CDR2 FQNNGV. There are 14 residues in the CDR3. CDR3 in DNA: TGTGCCAGCAGCTTAGCGGGGGGGAACACTGAAGCTTTCTTT. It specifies CASSLAGGNTEAFF.

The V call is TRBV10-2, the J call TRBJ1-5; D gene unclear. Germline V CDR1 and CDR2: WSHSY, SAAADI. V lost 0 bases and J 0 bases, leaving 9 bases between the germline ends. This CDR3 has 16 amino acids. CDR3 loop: CASSESISYSNQPQHF. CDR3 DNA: TGCGCCAGCAGTGAGTCGATTAGTTATAGCAATCAGCCCCAGCATTTT.